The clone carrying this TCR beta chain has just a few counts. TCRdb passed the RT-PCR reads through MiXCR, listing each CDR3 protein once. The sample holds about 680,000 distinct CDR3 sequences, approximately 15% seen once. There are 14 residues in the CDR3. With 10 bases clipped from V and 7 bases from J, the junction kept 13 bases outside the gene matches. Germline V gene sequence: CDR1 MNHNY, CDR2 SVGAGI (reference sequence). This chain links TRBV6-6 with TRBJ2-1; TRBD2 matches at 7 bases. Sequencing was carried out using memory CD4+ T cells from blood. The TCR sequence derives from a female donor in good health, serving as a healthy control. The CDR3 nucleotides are TGTGCCACCAATCGGGGGGTGCGGGGGAATGAGCAGTTCTTC. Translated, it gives CATNRGVRGNEQFF.